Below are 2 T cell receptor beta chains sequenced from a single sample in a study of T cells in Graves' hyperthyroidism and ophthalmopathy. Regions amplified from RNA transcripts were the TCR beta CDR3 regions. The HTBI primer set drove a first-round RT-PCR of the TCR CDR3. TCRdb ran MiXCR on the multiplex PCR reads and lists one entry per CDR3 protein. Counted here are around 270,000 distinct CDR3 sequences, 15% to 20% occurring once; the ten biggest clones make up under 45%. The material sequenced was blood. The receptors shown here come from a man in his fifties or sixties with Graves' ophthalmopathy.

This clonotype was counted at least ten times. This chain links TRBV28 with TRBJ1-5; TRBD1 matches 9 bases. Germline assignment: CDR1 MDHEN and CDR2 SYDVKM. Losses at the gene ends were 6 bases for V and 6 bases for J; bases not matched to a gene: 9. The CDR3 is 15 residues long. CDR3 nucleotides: TGTGCCAGCAGCAAAACAGGGGGCTCCGGTCAGCCCCAGCATTTT. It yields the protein CASSKTGGSGQPQHF.

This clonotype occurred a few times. The CDR3 region has the DNA TGTGCCAGCAGCTCCGAGGGCAAGGGCACAGATACGCAGTATTTT. This translates into CASSSEGKGTDTQYF. The chain employs TRBV6-1 and TRBJ2-3, with D perhaps TRBD2 (5 bases). The CDR3 is 15 residues long. V was shortened by 6 bases and J by 1 base, with 14 bases between the two germline ends. CDR1 and CDR2 (germline): MNHNS, SASEGT.